A selection of T cell receptor beta chains follows, all from one sample in a study of control samples from healthy donors and cancer patients. Assay: immunoSEQ multiplex PCR; the TCRdb copy retains only in-frame clones and omits some. The profile shows about 61,000 clones, around 90% of them singletons. The sequencing sample was made of PBMCs. The receptors were sampled from a man between 60 and 70 years old with colorectal cancer. Both conserved end residues are part of each CDR3.

v_call	j_call	cdr3_aa
TRBV24-1	TRBJ2-1	CATSRGNEQFF
TRBV7-8	TRBJ2-5	CAGAGGPGTQYF
TRBV6-6	TRBJ1-6	CASSPQGNSPLHF
TRBV30	TRBJ1-3	CAWSVVPHSGNTIYF
TRBV25-1	TRBJ1-1	CASSEFGGMNTEAFF
TRBV4-2	TRBJ2-7	CASSQGDRDYEQYF
TRBV3-1/TRBV3-2	TRBJ1-4	CANSQPGGVEKLFF
TRBV7-2	TRBJ2-7	CASSSTLGSSYEQYF
TRBV5-1	TRBJ1-6	CASSLTVDSPLHF
TRBV5-1	TRBJ1-2	CASSNQTGVNYGYTF
TRBV21-1	TRBJ2-2	CASSEGATGELFF
TRBV5-1	TRBJ2-5	CASTPVVSGRQETQYF
TRBV30	TRBJ2-1	CAWSLLAETGRFF
TRBV4-1	TRBJ1-1	CASSQDLRVTTEAFF
TRBV6-5	TRBJ2-7	CASSYSNPPYEQYF
TRBV3-1/TRBV3-2	TRBJ1-1	CASSRRGGRRDTEAFF
TRBV5-1	TRBJ1-1	CASTSLGGEAFF
TRBV24-1	TRBJ2-7	CATSDRTGQGRVDEQYF
TRBV5-1	TRBJ1-4	CASSPGRGTNEKLFF
TRBV2	TRBJ2-7	CASRTGRNEQYF
TRBV3-1/TRBV3-2	TRBJ2-3	CASSRDGPIVMQDTQYF
TRBV27	TRBJ2-1	CASSLSGPTKQFF
TRBV6-5	TRBJ1-2	CASSRDRLYGYTF
TRBV7-9	TRBJ1-2	CASSSNVGQDYGYTF
TRBV14	TRBJ1-2	CASSHRSRARGIGGYTF
TRBV2	TRBJ2-3	CASSGSDLPQYF
TRBV28	TRBJ1-6	CASSLGGTGGANSPLHF